This passage covers 8 T cell receptor beta chains from one sample sequenced in a study of blood T cell repertoires in COVID-19. Produced via immunoSEQ multiplex PCR; TCRdb's table is partial and in-frame only. In the table there are about 390,000 clones, 80% to 90% of which are singletons. The sequenced sample consisted of PBMCs or T cells enriched from blood (not recorded which). The receptor source for this set is a woman aged 45-65 years who had recovered from COVID-19.

The J gene is TRBJ1-6, the V gene TRBV6-1; 7 bases fit TRBD1. Trimming at V came to 3 bases and at J to 12 bases, leaving 11 bases not matched to a gene. The CDR3 sequence is 15 residues long. Per the germline V gene, CDR1 is MNHNS and CDR2 is SASEGT. The CDR3 here is CASSENLPTGKPLHF. For the CDR3, the DNA is TGTGCCAGCAGTGAGAACCTACCGACAGGGAAACCCCTCCACTTT.

The chain is built from TRBV29-1 and TRBJ2-6; a possible D gene is TRBD2 (5 bases). From germline, CDR1 is SQVTM and CDR2 ANQGSEA. This CDR3 spans 15 amino acids. Trimming stripped 0 bases from V and 1 base from J, with 7 bases between. The CDR3 reads CSVEDRGSGANVLTF. The CDR3 DNA reads TGCAGCGTTGAAGATAGAGGGTCTGGGGCCAACGTCCTGACTTTC.

This chain links TRBV4-2 with TRBJ1-1; no clear D. This CDR3 is 13 amino acids long. The ends were cut back, 4 bases at V and 4 bases at J, with 10 bases in the middle. CDR1 is LGHNA and CDR2 is YNFKEQ in the germline V gene. CDR3 sequence: CASSLPEGTEAFF. CDR3 DNA sequence: TGTGCCAGCAGCCTACCGGAGGGCACTGAAGCTTTCTTT.

This sequence joins TRBV10-3 and TRBJ2-7; 10 bases are a match to TRBD1. This CDR3 has 16 amino acids. CDR1 is ENHRY, CDR2 SYGVKD, per germline. The junction had 9 bases not matched to a gene; V was cut back by 2 bases and J by 5 bases. The CDR3 sequence: CAISETPGQGNDEQYF. CDR3 nucleotides: TGTGCCATCAGTGAGACTCCGGGACAGGGGAATGACGAGCAGTACTTC.

The chain joins TRBV5-1 to TRBJ2-2; 11 positions match TRBD2. J gave up 6 bases and V 3 bases, and 7 bases lay outside the gene matches. The CDR3 consists of 16 residues. Germline CDR1 is SGHRS and CDR2 is YFSETQ. The CDR3 is CASSSLTSGAAGELFF. CDR3 DNA sequence: TGCGCCAGCAGCTCGCTGACTAGCGGGGCAGCCGGGGAGCTGTTTTTT.

The chain couples TRBV18 to TRBJ1-5; TRBD1 might be the D (5 bases). The V gene lost 3 bases and the J gene lost 0 bases, with 9 bases spanning the gap. This CDR3 spans 15 amino acids. Germline loops: CDR1 KGHSH, CDR2 LQKENI. The DNA of the CDR3 is TGTGCCAGCTCACCGGGGGGTTATAGCAATCAGCCCCAGCATTTT. Protein: CASSPGGYSNQPQHF. Full variable domain (remainder filled in from reference TRBV18 and TRBJ1-5): NAGVMQNPRHLVRRRGQEARLRCSPMKGHSHVYWYRQLPEEGLKFMVYLQKENIIDESGMPKERFSAEFPKEGPSILRIQQVVRGDSAAYFCASSPGGYSNQPQHFGDGTRLSIL.

The V call is TRBV27, the J call TRBJ1-1; 8 nucleotides line up with TRBD1. Looked up from germline, CDR1 is MNHEY and CDR2 is SMNVEV (reference sequence). Trimming removed 4 bases from V and 7 bases from J; junction bases left unmatched: 11. This CDR3 comprises 15 residues. The CDR3 coding sequence is TGTGCCAGCAGTTCACTACAGGGGGGGTGGGGTGAAGCTTTCTTT. Amino acids: CASSSLQGGWGEAFF.

The genes are TRBV23-1 and TRBJ2-3; 7 bases align to TRBD2. TRBV23-1 is noted as an ORF with a role that remains uncertain. The CDR3 is 15 amino acids. J lost 4 bases, V lost 6 bases, and 10 bases had no gene match. The CDR3: CASSRFGGLSDTQYF. The CDR3 nucleotides read TGCGCCAGCAGCCGATTCGGGGGGTTGTCAGATACGCAGTATTTT.